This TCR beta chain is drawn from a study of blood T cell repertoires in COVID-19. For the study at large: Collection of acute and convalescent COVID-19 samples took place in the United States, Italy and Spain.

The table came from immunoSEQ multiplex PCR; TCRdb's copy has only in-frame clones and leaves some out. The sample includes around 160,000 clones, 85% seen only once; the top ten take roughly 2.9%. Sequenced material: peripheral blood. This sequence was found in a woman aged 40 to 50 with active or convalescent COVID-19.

The CDR3 spells CASSPALEGTEAFF. The CDR3 bases are TGCGCCAGCAGCCCCGCCCTGGAGGGCACTGAAGCTTTCTTT. The chain carries TRBV4-3 and TRBJ1-1; D unclear. The V gene's germline CDR1 is LGHNA and CDR2 YSLEER. The CDR3 is 14 amino acids. The ends were cut back, 4 bases at V and 4 bases at J, with 13 bases in the middle.